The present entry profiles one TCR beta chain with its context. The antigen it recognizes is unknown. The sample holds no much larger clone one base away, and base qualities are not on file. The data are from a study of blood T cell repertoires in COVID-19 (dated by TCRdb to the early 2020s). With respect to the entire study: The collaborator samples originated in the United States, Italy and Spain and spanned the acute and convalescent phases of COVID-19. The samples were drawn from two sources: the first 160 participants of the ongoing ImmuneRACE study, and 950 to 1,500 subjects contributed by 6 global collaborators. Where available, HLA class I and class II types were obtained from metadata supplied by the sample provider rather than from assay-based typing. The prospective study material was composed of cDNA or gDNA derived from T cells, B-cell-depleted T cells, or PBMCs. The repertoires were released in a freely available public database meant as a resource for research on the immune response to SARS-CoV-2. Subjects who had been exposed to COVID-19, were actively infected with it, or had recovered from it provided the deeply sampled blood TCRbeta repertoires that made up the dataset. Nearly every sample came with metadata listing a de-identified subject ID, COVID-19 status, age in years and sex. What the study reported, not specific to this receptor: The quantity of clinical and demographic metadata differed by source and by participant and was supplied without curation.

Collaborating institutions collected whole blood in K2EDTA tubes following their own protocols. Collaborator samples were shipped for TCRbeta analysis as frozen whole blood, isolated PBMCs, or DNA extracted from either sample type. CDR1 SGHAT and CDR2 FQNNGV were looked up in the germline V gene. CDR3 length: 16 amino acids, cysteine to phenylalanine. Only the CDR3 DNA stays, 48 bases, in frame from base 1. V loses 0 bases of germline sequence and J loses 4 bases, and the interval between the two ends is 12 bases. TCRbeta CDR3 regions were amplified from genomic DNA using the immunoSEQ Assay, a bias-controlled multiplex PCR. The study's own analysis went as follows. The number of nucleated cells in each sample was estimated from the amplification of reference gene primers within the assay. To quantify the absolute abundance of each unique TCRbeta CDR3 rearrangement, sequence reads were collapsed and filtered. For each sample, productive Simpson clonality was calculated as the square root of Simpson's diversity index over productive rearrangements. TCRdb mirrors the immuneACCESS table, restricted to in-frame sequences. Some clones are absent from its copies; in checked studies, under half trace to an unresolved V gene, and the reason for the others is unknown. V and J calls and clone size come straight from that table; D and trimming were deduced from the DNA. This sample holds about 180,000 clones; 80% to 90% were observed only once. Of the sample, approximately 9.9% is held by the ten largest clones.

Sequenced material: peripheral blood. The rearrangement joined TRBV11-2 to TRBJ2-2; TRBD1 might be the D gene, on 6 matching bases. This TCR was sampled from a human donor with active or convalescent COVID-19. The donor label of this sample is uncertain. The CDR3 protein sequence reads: CASSLDLGAGTGELFF. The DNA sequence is TGTGCCAGCAGCTTAGATCTGGGGGCGGGCACCGGGGAGCTGTTTTTT.